This T cell receptor beta chain is drawn from a study of a mutant IDH1 vaccine in newly diagnosed glioma. This clone was seen a handful of times. Documented time point: baseline, week 1 (first vaccination visit). Treatment denoted: pre-vaccination baseline after standard-of-care therapy. Produced via immunoSEQ multiplex PCR; TCRdb's table is partial and in-frame only. The repertoire has roughly 50,000 clones, about 82% of them found once; the top ten carry about 21%. The CDR3 sequence is 14 residues long. V lost 4 bases, J lost 3 bases, and 5 bases stayed unmatched. Germline-derived CDR1 and CDR2 are SNHLY and FYNNEI.

This sequence was found in a man aged 18 to 29 with glioma. Sample: PBMCs, taken from a glioma patient treated with radiotherapy, temozolomide or both. The chain recombines TRBV2 with TRBJ1-1, with 7 nucleotides matching TRBD1. For the CDR3, the DNA is TGTGCCAGCAGTGGATTGGGACAGTACACTGAAGCTTTCTTT. Translated: CASSGLGQYTEAFF.